These 12 T cell receptor beta chains were sequenced from one sample in a study of beta chain features in type 1 diabetes. Study results and limitations: In every one of the four CD4+ subsets, TCRB CDR3s were moderately but significantly shorter in Type 1 diabetes patients.

No cognate antigen is known for these TCRs. Sequenced material consisted of expressed TCRB transcripts (all of the isolated RNA was reverse transcribed). Clones were sequenced by immunoSEQ multiplex PCR, and TCRdb holds only the in-frame ones, with some missing. The table lists under 130,000 clones, roughly 28% of them singletons. Sequenced input: central memory CD4+ T cells from blood. The receptor set was obtained from a woman aged 18 to 35 with type 1 diabetes.

The chain carries TRBV18 and TRBJ2-5; 13 bases line up with TRBD2. Germline CDR1 reads KGHSH; CDR2 reads LQKENI. The CDR3 consists of 17 residues. The V gene end was trimmed by 2 bases and the J gene end by 4 bases; junction bases not matched to a gene: 7. CDR3 coding DNA: TGTGCCAGCTCACCAGGACTAGCGGGAGCCTATCGAGAGACCCAGTACTTC. As protein: CASSPGLAGAYRETQYF.

For the CDR3, the DNA is TGTGCCAGCAGCGGGACAGGGATGGGGAGAGAGACCCAGTACTTC. It encodes CASSGTGMGRETQYF. The chain employs TRBV5-5 and TRBJ2-5, with 9 nucleotides matching TRBD1. V was clipped by 4 bases and J by 4 bases; unmatched bases: 8. Germline CDR1 is SGHKS and CDR2 is YYEKEE (reference sequence). This CDR3 comprises 15 residues. Full variable domain (remainder filled in from reference TRBV5-5 and TRBJ2-5): DAGVTQSPTHLIKTRGQQVTLRCSPISGHKSVSWYQQVLGQGPQFIFQYYEKEERGRGNFPDRFSARQFPNYSSELNVNALLLGDSALYLCASSGTGMGRETQYFGPGTRLLVL.

This clone was counted between two and nine times. The chain carries TRBV27 and TRBJ2-7, with no clear D. The CDR3 runs to 13 residues. The V gene lost 1 base and the J gene lost 5 bases, with 9 bases spanning the gap. Germline lookup yields CDR1 MNHEY and CDR2 SMNVEV (reference sequence). CDR3 DNA sequence: TGTGCCAGCAGTTTATACGAGGCCCACGAGCAGTACTTC. Translation: CASSLYEAHEQYF.

Only a few counts were recorded for this clone. Sequence at one end of the junction differs from germline and may be a read error. This chain joins TRBV4-3 and TRBJ1-2, with D possibly TRBD1 on 6 matching bases. CDR3 length: 13 amino acids. Per germline, CDR1 LGHNA and CDR2 YSLEER. This CDR3 reads CASSQDLARGPIF. In DNA, the CDR3 is TGCGCCAGCAGCCAAGATCTTGCCAGGGGACCGATCTTC.

The V gene is TRBV11-3, the J gene TRBJ2-1, with 7 bases matching TRBD1. The CDR3 totals 16 residues. J gave up 6 bases and V 1 base, and 9 bases lay outside the gene matches. Germline CDR1 SGHNT, CDR2 YENEEA. Here the CDR3 reads CASSLGVLEGANEQFF. As DNA, the CDR3 is TGTGCCAGCAGCTTAGGAGTCCTAGAGGGGGCCAATGAGCAGTTCTTC.

This clone turned up a few times. The V call is TRBV6-1, the J call TRBJ1-1; D possibly corresponds to TRBD1 (5 bases). V shed 6 bases and J shed 0 bases, with 14 bases lying between them. CDR1 MNHNS and CDR2 SASEGT come from the germline V gene. The CDR3 extends over 15 amino acids. CDR3 DNA: TGTGCCAGCAGCCGAAAATGGGACTTGAACACTGAAGCTTTCTTT. Protein sequence: CASSRKWDLNTEAFF.

This clone has only a few counts. The rearrangement joins TRBV7-9 to TRBJ2-6; 14 bases match TRBD2. The CDR3 spans 19 residues. CDR1 is SEHNR and CDR2 is FQNEAQ in the germline V gene (reference sequence). The ends lost 5 bases at V and 0 bases at J; junction bases unmatched: 6. CDR3 amino acids: CASSQGLAGGISGANVLTF. As DNA, the CDR3 is TGTGCCAGCAGCCAAGGACTAGCGGGAGGCATCTCTGGGGCCAACGTCCTGACTTTC.

This chain uses TRBV28 with TRBJ2-5; TRBD2 aligns across 8 bases. CDR1 is MDHEN, CDR2 SYDVKM, per germline. With 2 bases clipped from V and 1 base from J, the junction kept 3 bases outside the gene matches. This CDR3 has 15 residues. For the CDR3, the DNA is TGTGCCAGCAGTTTAGGTAGCGGGGCCCAAGAGACCCAGTACTTC. This gives the protein CASSLGSGAQETQYF.

This rearrangement joins TRBV5-6 to TRBJ1-2; 9 nucleotides match TRBD1. Germline V gene data show CDR1 as SGHDT and CDR2 as YYEEEE. The length of the CDR3 is 15 residues. Germline trimming cut 3 bases from V and 7 bases from J; bases unmatched to any gene: 10. CDR3 DNA sequence: TGTGCCAGCAGCTCTAGGGGACAGGGCCTCGGTGGCTACACCTTC. This gives the protein CASSSRGQGLGGYTF.

The chain carries TRBV29-1 and TRBJ2-7; a possible D gene is TRBD1 (6 bases). The CDR3 is 17 residues long. Trimming pared 2 bases from V and 5 bases from J, leaving 25 bases between. CDR1 is SQVTM, CDR2 ANQGSEA, per germline. The chain's CDR3 is CSVERGRGLIFHNEQYV. The CDR3 nucleotides read TGCAGCGTTGAAAGGGGGAGAGGGTTGATCTTCCACAACGAGCAGTACGTC.

V and J are TRBV30 and TRBJ1-2, with a weak D call TRBD1 (6 bases). The CDR3 loop spans 12 amino acids. The V and J ends lost 2 bases and 8 bases respectively, with 12 bases between them. Germline V lookup: CDR1 GTSNPN, CDR2 SVGIG (reference sequence). CDR3 residues: CAWSQRTEGYTF. CDR3 DNA: TGTGCCTGGAGTCAGAGGACAGAAGGCTACACCTTC. Full variable domain (outside the CDR3, taken from reference TRBV30 and TRBJ1-2): SQTIHQWPATLVQPVGSPLSLECTVEGTSNPNLYWYRQAAGRGLQLLFYSVGIGQISSEVPQNLSASRPQDRQFILSSKKLLLSDSGFYLCAWSQRTEGYTFGSGTRLTVV.

This clone was seen only a few times. The chain couples TRBV19 to TRBJ1-1, with 7 bases aligning to TRBD1. The trim removed 6 bases at V and 5 bases at J, leaving 3 bases unmatched. CDR3 length: 12 amino acids. Germline loops: CDR1 LNHDA, CDR2 SQIVND (reference sequence). The DNA for the CDR3 is TGTGCCAGTAGAGACAGGGAAACTGAAGCTTTCTTT. Translating it yields CASRDRETEAFF.